Below, 27 T cell receptor beta chains from the same sample are listed, as sequenced in a study of T cells in women clearing cervical HPV infection. This table comes from immunoSEQ multiplex PCR, and its TCRdb copy is limited to in-frame clones, with some not included. The listing records about 41,000 clones. Sequences were obtained from blood buffy coat. These TCRs come from a woman aged 18 to 69 with a cervical HPV16 infection that either progressed to CIN3+ or cleared (not recorded which).

A remark on this clone: The read stops 3 residues short of the end of the CDR3; the missing end is completed from the germline J gene. V usage is TRBV11-2 and J usage is TRBJ2-7, with D tentatively TRBD1 (6 bases). V lost 1 base to trimming and J lost 5 bases, with 12 bases between them. The CDR3 has 14 amino acids. The germline gives CDR1 SGHAT, CDR2 FQNNGV. The CDR3 bases that were read are TGTGCCAGCAGCTTAGGAACAGGGTCCCACGAG. Translated, it gives CASSLGTGSHE. The whole CDR3 reads CASSLGTGSHEQYF.

The part of the CDR3 DNA that was read is TGTGCCAGCAGTCGGGTGGAGAACACTGAA. This codes for CASSRVENTE. The full CDR3 is CASSRVENTEAFF. J is TRBJ1-1 and V is TRBV7-6; D unresolved. The missing CDR3 end, 3 residues past where the read stops, is filled in from the germline J gene. Trimming removed 6 bases at V and 1 base at J, with 9 bases between. The CDR3 has 13 residues. Germline CDR1 is SGHVS and CDR2 is FNYEAQ.

In the case of this clone: The read terminates 3 residues ahead of where the CDR3 ends, so the germline J gene completes it. The chain combines TRBV29-1 with TRBJ2-7; TRBD1 matches 8 bases. Unmatched junction bases numbered 12, after V lost 7 bases and J lost 4 bases. CDR3 length equals 14 residues. Germline CDR1 and CDR2: SQVTM and ANQGSEA. CDR3 amino acids: CSAQGGTGDYEQYF. Incomplete CDR3 DNA: TGCAGCGCCCAAGGCGGGACAGGAGATTACGAG.

As concerns this clone: The read ends 3 residues early relative to the CDR3; the germline J gene fills the gap. The chain carries TRBV4-1 and TRBJ1-5; a possible D gene is TRBD1 (5 bases). V dropped 1 base and J dropped 6 bases, with 16 bases sitting between them. The germline V gene encodes CDR1 MGHRA and CDR2 YSYEKL. The CDR3 is 16 residues long. The CDR3 here is CASSQVEGGDGQPQHF. The DNA read from the CDR3 is TGCGCCAGCAGCCAAGTCGAAGGCGGGGACGGTCAGCCC.

Concerning this clone: Sequencing ends 3 residues short of the CDR3 end; the germline J gene provides the rest. Other DNA sequences in this specimen translate into the identical CDR3. The V and J genes are TRBV28 and TRBJ1-6, with a possible D match to TRBD1 (5 bases). CDR1 is MDHEN, CDR2 SYDVKM, per germline. The V gene lost 2 bases and the J gene lost 10 bases, with 12 bases spanning the gap. This CDR3 has 14 residues. The DNA read from the CDR3 is TGTGCCAGCAGTTTAGATCAGGGAGGCTCACCC. Residues: CASSLDQGGSP. From start to end, the CDR3 is CASSLDQGGSPLHF. Combining the CDR3 with reference TRBV28 and TRBJ1-6 gives the whole variable domain DVKVTQSSRYLVKRTGEKVFLECVQDMDHENMFWYRQDPGLGLRLIYFSYDVKMKEKGDIPEGYSVSREKKERFSLILESASTNQTSMYLCASSLDQGGSPLHFGNGTRLTVT.

Comment on this clone: The read ends 3 residues early relative to the CDR3; the germline J gene fills the gap. This chain joins TRBV18 and TRBJ2-2; TRBD2 matches 8 bases. V was clipped by 2 bases and J by 6 bases; unmatched bases: 8. Germline CDR1 and CDR2: KGHSH and LQKENI. The length of the CDR3 is 16 residues. This chain's CDR3 is CASSPVVREVAGELFF. CDR3 DNA (partial): TGTGCCAGCTCACCAGTTGTGCGGGAGGTCGCCGGGGAG.

As concerns this clone: The read falls 3 residues short of the CDR3 end, and the missing part is taken from the germline J gene. The chain is built from TRBV20-1 and TRBJ2-1, with a tentative D call TRBD2 (5 bases). Germline V gene data show CDR1 as DFQATT and CDR2 as SNEGSKA (reference sequence). This CDR3 has 14 amino acids. Trimming pared 3 bases from V and 5 bases from J, leaving 14 bases between. The covered CDR3 bases are TGCAGTGCTAGGGAAGGTAGCGCTAACAATGAG. It is translated as CSAREGSANNE. The whole CDR3 protein reads CSAREGSANNEQFF.

Note on this clone: Coverage ceases 3 residues before the CDR3 finishes, and the germline J gene fills in the end. The chain carries TRBV29-1 and TRBJ1-3; tentative D call: TRBD1 (6 bases). Germline CDR1 and CDR2: SQVTM and ANQGSEA. Between the trimmed V and J ends, which lost 7 bases and 0 bases, there was a span of 7 bases. The CDR3 totals 12 residues. The CDR3 region is CSGTVSGNTIYF. Partial CDR3 DNA: TGCAGCGGGACAGTCTCTGGAAACACC.

To note about this clone: The read ends 3 residues before the CDR3 terminus; that terminus is restored from the germline J gene. The rearrangement joins TRBV19 to TRBJ1-1; D is unresolved. Trimming stripped 5 bases from V and 4 bases from J, with 20 bases between. The germline gives CDR1 LNHDA, CDR2 SQIVND (reference sequence). The CDR3 is 16 residues long. The chain's CDR3 is CASSYTLSILGTEAFF. The sequenced CDR3 bases are TGTGCCAGTAGTTATACTTTGAGTATCCTCGGCACTGAA.

In the case of this clone: The read terminates 3 residues before the CDR3 end, so the remaining end is supplied by the germline J gene. The chain couples TRBV5-1 to TRBJ2-1; 8 bases are shared with TRBD1. From germline, CDR1 is SGHRS and CDR2 YFSETQ. The CDR3 length is 17 residues. The junction had 10 bases not matched to a gene; V was cut back by 3 bases and J by 2 bases. CDR3 DNA, as far as it was read: TGCGCCAGCAGCTCACCCCTGGACAGGGCGCCCTACAATGAG. This translates into CASSSPLDRAPYNE. The complete CDR3 sequence is CASSSPLDRAPYNEQFF.

Remarks on this clone: The CDR3 extends 3 residues past the end of the read, so its final part is completed from the germline J gene. This chain uses TRBV20-1 with TRBJ2-5; 10 bases match TRBD2. CDR1 DFQATT and CDR2 SNEGSKA come from the germline V gene (reference sequence). V lost 7 bases to trimming and J lost 5 bases; unmatched junction nucleotides: 10. This CDR3 is 14 amino acids long. This CDR3 reads CSVKRGGIVETQYF. Partial CDR3 DNA: TGCAGTGTAAAGCGGGGGGGGATCGTCGAGACC.

In the case of this clone: Germline and junction disagree at one end, which may indicate a read error. The read finishes 3 residues shy of the CDR3 end, and the germline J gene is used to complete it. The rearrangement joins TRBV19 to TRBJ2-1; D gene unclear. The CDR3 has 16 residues. The germline V gene encodes CDR1 LNHDA and CDR2 SQIVND (reference sequence). CDR3 sequence: CASSTHRVGSYDEQFF. The CDR3 DNA, read in part, is TGTGCCAGTAGTACCCACCGGGTTGGCTCCTACGATGAG.

Turning to this clone: The CDR3 extends 3 residues past the end of the read, so its final part is completed from the germline J gene. The chain couples TRBV7-8 to TRBJ2-3, with unresolved D. CDR1 and CDR2 (germline): SGHVS, FQNEAQ. The ends were cut back, 3 bases at V and 5 bases at J, with 6 bases in the middle. The CDR3 contains 12 residues. CDR3 DNA (partial): TGTGCCAGCAGCTTGTCCCGAGATACG. Protein: CASSLSRDT. The CDR3, in full, reads CASSLSRDTQYF.

About this clone itself: The CDR3 extends 3 residues past the end of the read, so its final part is completed from the germline J gene. The J gene is TRBJ1-2, the V gene TRBV30, with 7 bases matching TRBD1. The trim removed 6 bases at V and 5 bases at J, leaving 9 bases unmatched. CDR1 is GTSNPN, CDR2 SVGIG, per germline (reference sequence). This CDR3 comprises 13 residues. The CDR3 DNA, read in part, is TGTGCCTGTTGGGCGGGACAGCCTTATGGC. Protein product: CACWAGQPYG. The full CDR3 reads CACWAGQPYGYTF.

Partial CDR3 DNA: TGCAGCGTTGGAGCAAGTCGGGGGACGCATATAGGAGGC. It codes for CSVGASRGTHIGG. The whole CDR3 reads CSVGASRGTHIGGYTF. The chain couples TRBV29-1 to TRBJ1-2; TRBD1 is a possible D gene (5 bases). The read gets to within 3 residues of the CDR3 end, and the germline J gene fills in the rest. The CDR3 consists of 16 residues. Germline lookup yields CDR1 SQVTM and CDR2 ANQGSEA. Filled out from reference TRBV29-1 and TRBJ1-2, the complete variable domain reads SAVISQKPSRDICQRGTSLTIQCQVDSQVTMMFWYRQQPGQSLTLIATANQGSEATYESGFVIDKFPISRPNLTFSTLTVSNMSPEDSSIYLCSVGASRGTHIGGYTFGSGTRLTVV.

About this clone: The read terminates 3 residues ahead of where the CDR3 ends, so the germline J gene completes it. The V and J genes are TRBV20-1 and TRBJ2-3, with TRBD2 matching 15 bases. CDR3 length equals 19 residues. Trimming took 0 bases from V and 2 from J; bases not matched to a gene: 9. Per the germline V gene, CDR1 is DFQATT and CDR2 is SNEGSKA (reference sequence). CDR3 residues: CSARDYGLAGGTDTDTQYF. Incomplete CDR3 DNA: TGCAGTGCTAGAGATTACGGACTAGCGGGAGGGACCGACACAGATACG.

About this clone: The CDR3 end lies 3 residues beyond the end of the read and is filled in from the germline J gene. The rearrangement joins TRBV4-1 to TRBJ1-5; unclear D gene. The length of the CDR3 is 17 residues. Germline assignment: CDR1 MGHRA and CDR2 YSYEKL. The ends were cut back, 0 bases at V and 1 base at J, with 13 bases in the middle. The CDR3 DNA, read in part, is TGCGCCAGCAGCCAAGATCTAGCGGGGATAAGCAATCAGCCC. It is translated as CASSQDLAGISNQP. The entire CDR3 is CASSQDLAGISNQPQHF.

About this clone: Read coverage stops 3 residues before the CDR3 terminus; the germline J gene supplies the remainder. J is TRBJ1-5 and V is TRBV29-1, with TRBD1 matching over 8 bases. The CDR3 has 14 amino acids. The germline V gene has CDR1 SQVTM and CDR2 ANQGSEA. With V trimmed by 6 bases and J by 5 bases, 9 bases remained unmatched. The CDR3 sequence: CSVMTGASDQPQHF. CDR3 bases read: TGCAGCGTCATGACAGGGGCAAGCGATCAGCCC.

In regard to this clone: The read gets to within 3 residues of the CDR3 end, and the germline J gene fills in the rest. The chain combines TRBV9 with TRBJ1-1, with D uncertain. This CDR3 has 15 amino acids. With 0 bases removed from V and 3 bases from J, the gap between germline ends came to 12 bases. CDR1 and CDR2 from the germline V gene are SGDLS and YYNGEE. This CDR3 reads CASSVEQNRDTEAFF. The CDR3 DNA, read in part, is TGTGCCAGCAGCGTAGAGCAGAACCGGGACACTGAA.

Comment on this clone: With the read ending 3 residues before the CDR3 end, the germline J gene is used to fill in that end. The J gene is TRBJ1-5, the V gene TRBV2; the D gene is possibly TRBD1 (6 bases). The germline gives CDR1 SNHLY, CDR2 FYNNEI. V shed 6 bases and J shed 0 bases, with 12 bases lying between them. CDR3 size: 15 residues. The CDR3 DNA, read in part, is TGTGCCAGCAGGGGGGACATAAATAGCAATCAGCCC. It translates to CASRGDINSNQP. The full CDR3 protein is CASRGDINSNQPQHF.

About this clone: Read data end 3 residues before the CDR3 end; the end is taken from the germline J gene. The V gene is TRBV5-5, the J gene TRBJ1-2; perhaps TRBD1 as D (6 bases). Germline CDR1 reads SGHKS; CDR2 reads YYEKEE (reference sequence). The CDR3 runs 13 residues. The V gene lost 5 bases and the J gene lost 7 bases, with 15 bases spanning the gap. The sequenced part of the CDR3 DNA is TGTGCCAGCAGACTGACAGGAACAGGTGGC. It yields the protein CASRLTGTGG. The entire CDR3 is CASRLTGTGGYTF.

Comment on this clone: The DNA ends 3 residues before the CDR3 does, and the rest of the CDR3 is filled in from the germline J gene. This chain joins TRBV19 and TRBJ2-5; D uncertain. V lost 3 bases and J 2 bases, leaving 7 bases between the germline ends. This CDR3 is built from 13 residues. Germline V gene data show CDR1 as LNHDA and CDR2 as SQIVND (reference sequence). The covered CDR3 bases are TGTGCCAGTAGTATGAACAGTCAAGAGACC. Amino acids: CASSMNSQET. The entire CDR3 protein reads CASSMNSQETQYF.

Remarks on this clone: Read coverage stops 3 residues before the CDR3 terminus; the germline J gene supplies the remainder. V is TRBV19 and J is TRBJ2-5; TRBD1 might be the D (5 bases). The CDR3 sequence is 15 residues long. V gave up 4 bases and J gave up 1 base, with 13 bases separating them. Germline CDR1 reads LNHDA; CDR2 reads SQIVND (reference sequence). The DNA read from the CDR3 is TGTGCCAGTAGTAAACAGACAGACCCCCAAGAGACC. Its protein product is CASSKQTDPQET. In full, the CDR3 reads CASSKQTDPQETQYF.

About this clone: The CDR3 goes on 3 residues after the read ends, and that part is filled in from the germline J gene. The chain combines TRBV7-9 with TRBJ2-6; D is unclear. V shed 4 bases and J shed 2 bases, with 6 bases lying between them. Germline V CDR1 and CDR2: SEHNR, FQNEAQ (reference sequence). There are 14 residues in the CDR3. CDR3 DNA (partial): TGTGCCAGCAGCTCTATGACTGGGGCCAACGTC. The encoded protein is CASSSMTGANV. The whole CDR3 sequence reads CASSSMTGANVLTF.

About this clone: The CDR3 is cut off 3 residues early in the read; its end comes from the germline J gene. This specimen includes other DNA sequences encoding the same CDR3. This chain links TRBV2 with TRBJ2-5, with TRBD2 matching 10 bases. Germline V gives CDR1 SNHLY, CDR2 FYNNEI. The CDR3 runs 13 residues. With V trimmed by 11 bases and J by 5 bases, 8 bases remained unmatched. CDR3 DNA, as far as it was read: TGTGCCGGCCTAGCGGGAGATCTGGAGACC. Protein product: CAGLAGDLET. The whole CDR3 protein reads CAGLAGDLETQYF.

A note on this clone: The sequence runs out 3 residues before the end of the CDR3; the remainder is reconstructed from the germline J gene. The chain uses TRBV15 and TRBJ2-7; 7 bases align to TRBD1. CDR3 length equals 14 residues. Germline V CDR1 and CDR2: LNHNV, YYDKDF (reference sequence). The V segment lost 1 base and the J segment 2 bases; nucleotides outside the gene matches: 2. The covered CDR3 bases are TGTGCCACCAGCAGAGGCAGGGGGACCTACGAG. Residues: CATSRGRGTYE. The CDR3 reads in full as CATSRGRGTYEQYF.

A remark on this clone: The read is 3 residues too short to cover the CDR3 end, so that end is filled in from the germline J gene. The chain links TRBV19 to TRBJ1-4, with TRBD1 matching 10 bases. With V trimmed by 6 bases and J by 1 base, 2 bases remained unmatched. Germline CDR1 is LNHDA and CDR2 is SQIVND (reference sequence). There are 15 residues in the CDR3. The sequenced CDR3 bases are TGTGCCAGTAGCGGGACAGGGGAAACTAATGAAAAA. Translated: CASSGTGETNEK. From start to end, the CDR3 is CASSGTGETNEKLFF.